The T cell receptor (beta chain) under discussion was sequenced for a study of tumor-infiltrating lymphocytes in primary liver carcinoma. Whole-study context: Tumor lesions were T1-T3 N0M0 and spanned roughly 4 to 10 cm.

About this clonotype: Its antigen is unidentified.

General study results and limits: A significantly higher top-250-clone fraction was found in tumors than in blood (p = 0.039).

TCR beta cDNA was reverse-transcribed from roughly 520 ng of total RNA. The reaction used a constant-region primer and ProtoScript II reverse transcriptase. Slightly modified ARM-PCR served as the procedure for the TCR beta libraries. These libraries came from three rounds of nested multiplex PCR. The first two PCR rounds used TRBV1-TRBV30 primers with a Cbeta primer, approximately 9 cycles each. TCRdb re-analysed the multiplex PCR reads in MiXCR, keeping a single row per CDR3 protein. The table lists roughly 100,000 distinct CDR3 sequences, approximately 80% of them singletons. Germline loops: CDR1 SGHNT, CDR2 YYREEE (reference sequence). The CDR3 covers 13 residues. The junction had 11 bases not matched to a gene; V was cut back by 10 bases and J by 7 bases. Co-extracting RNA and DNA was done with about 17-30 mg of unsorted bulk tissue as input. Five discrete regions of every tumor underwent sampling.

What was sequenced was liver tumor tissue from sampling region 3. The subset was: tumor region T3, left-lateral pole. The sequence came from a man aged 40-55 years with primary liver carcinoma and hepatitis B virus infection. This chain links TRBV5-4 with TRBJ1-5; 7 bases agree with TRBD1. The CDR3 reads CARNSQGQQPQHF. As DNA, the CDR3 is TGTGCCCGCAATTCACAGGGGCAACAGCCCCAGCATTTT.